The 8 T cell receptor beta chains below come from one sample, sequenced in a study of identical twins. A single record per CDR3 protein comes from TCRdb applying MiXCR to the 5' RACE reads. The sample lists about 900,000 distinct CDR3 sequences, around an eighth occurring once. These same data were also listed under a study on yellow fever vaccine responses in identical twins.

Sequenced sample: PBMCs. These receptors originate from a woman aged 18-29 years in good health.

This clonotype was recorded at least ten times. The rearrangement links TRBV4-1 to TRBJ2-5; D may be TRBD1 or TRBD2 (6 bases each). The CDR3 spans 14 residues. Germline V gene lookup returns CDR1 MGHRA and CDR2 YSYEKL. Deletions cut 0 bases from V and 7 bases from J, with 12 bases between. The CDR3 sequence is CASSQDRRGGTQYF. The DNA of the CDR3 is TGCGCCAGCAGCCAAGATCGCAGGGGAGGGACCCAGTACTTC.

The V gene is TRBV9, the J gene TRBJ2-5; tentatively, D is TRBD1 or TRBD2 (5 bases each). The V gene lost 0 bases and the J gene lost 7 bases, with 16 bases spanning the gap. There are 15 residues in the CDR3. CDR1 and CDR2 from the germline V gene are SGDLS and YYNGEE. The CDR3 sequence: CASSVGGAAGRTQYF. CDR3 DNA sequence: TGTGCCAGCAGCGTAGGGGGCGCGGCAGGGAGGACCCAGTACTTC.

This clonotype was picked up many times. This sequence joins TRBV10-1 and TRBJ2-1, with TRBD2 matching over 10 bases. Looked up from germline, CDR1 is WNHNN and CDR2 is SYGVQD (reference sequence). This CDR3 has 18 residues. Trimming at V came to 3 bases and at J to 2 bases, leaving 10 bases not matched to a gene. The CDR3 coding sequence is TGCGCCAGCAGTGACCGACTAGCGGGCCCATGGACCTACAATGAGCAGTTCTTC. As protein: CASSDRLAGPWTYNEQFF.

J is TRBJ2-1 and V is TRBV4-1; D possibly corresponds to TRBD1 (5 bases). The germline V gene encodes CDR1 MGHRA and CDR2 YSYEKL. CDR3 length equals 15 residues. The V end was cut by 6 bases, the J end by 1 base, with 13 bases between. In DNA form, the CDR3 reads TGCGCCAGCAGACAATCAGGGAATTCCTACAATGAGCAGTTCTTC. Translated, it gives CASRQSGNSYNEQFF.

The J gene is TRBJ2-7, the V gene TRBV28, with TRBD1 matching over 7 bases. The CDR3 sequence is 14 residues long. Losses at the gene ends were 5 bases for V and 1 base for J; bases not matched to a gene: 5. Per germline, CDR1 MDHEN and CDR2 SYDVKM. CDR3 nucleotide sequence: TGTGCCAGCAGTCCACCGACAGGGTCCTACGAGCAGTACTTC. As protein: CASSPPTGSYEQYF.

The CDR3, as DNA: TGTGCCAGCAGCCAAGACGGGAGTGGGTACGAGCAGTACTTC. Its protein is CASSQDGSGYEQYF. This chain links TRBV4-2 with TRBJ2-7; D is possibly TRBD2 (6 bases). The V gene lost 0 bases and the J gene lost 4 bases, with 10 bases spanning the gap. CDR1 and CDR2 from the germline V gene are LGHNA and YNFKEQ. CDR3 size: 14 residues.

The CDR3 sequence is CASSDRQSEQYF. The DNA for the CDR3 is TGTGCCAGCAGTGACCGACAGTCCGAGCAGTACTTC. The J gene is TRBJ2-7, the V gene TRBV2; D might be TRBD1 (5 bases). V lost 3 bases and J lost 6, with 9 bases in between. The germline V gene has CDR1 SNHLY and CDR2 FYNNEI. CDR3 length equals 12 residues.

The chain joins TRBV29-1 to TRBJ2-3; a possible D gene is TRBD2 (6 bases). Germline CDR1 is SQVTM and CDR2 is ANQGSEA. Deletions cut 0 bases from V and 2 bases from J, with 15 bases between. The CDR3 is 16 residues long. CDR3 protein: CSVEDAPGGSTDTQYF. CDR3 in DNA: TGCAGCGTTGAAGACGCACCTGGGGGGTCCACAGATACGCAGTATTTT.